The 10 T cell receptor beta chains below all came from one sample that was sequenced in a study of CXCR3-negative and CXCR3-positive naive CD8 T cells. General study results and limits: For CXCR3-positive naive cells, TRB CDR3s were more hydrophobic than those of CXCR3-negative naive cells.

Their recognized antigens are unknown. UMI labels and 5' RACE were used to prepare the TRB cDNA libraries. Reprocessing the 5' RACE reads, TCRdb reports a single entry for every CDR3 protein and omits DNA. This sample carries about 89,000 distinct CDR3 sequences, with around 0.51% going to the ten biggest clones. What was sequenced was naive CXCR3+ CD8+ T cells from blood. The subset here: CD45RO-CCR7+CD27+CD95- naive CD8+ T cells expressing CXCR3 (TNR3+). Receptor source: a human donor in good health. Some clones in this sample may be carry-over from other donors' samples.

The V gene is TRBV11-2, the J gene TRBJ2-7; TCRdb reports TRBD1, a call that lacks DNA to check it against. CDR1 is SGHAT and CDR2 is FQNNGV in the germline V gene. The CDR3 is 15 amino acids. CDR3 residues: CASSLDFTGAYEQYF.

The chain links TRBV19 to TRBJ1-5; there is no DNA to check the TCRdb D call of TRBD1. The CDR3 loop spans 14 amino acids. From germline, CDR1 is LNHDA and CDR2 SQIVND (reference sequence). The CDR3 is CASSHWGINQPQHF.

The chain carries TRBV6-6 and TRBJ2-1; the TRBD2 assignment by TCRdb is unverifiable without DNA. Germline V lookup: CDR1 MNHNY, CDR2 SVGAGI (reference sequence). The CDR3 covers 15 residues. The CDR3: CASGLAGGLDNEQFF.

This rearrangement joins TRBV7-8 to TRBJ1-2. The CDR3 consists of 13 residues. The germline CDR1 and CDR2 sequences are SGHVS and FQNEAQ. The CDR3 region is CASSQMGYYGYTF.

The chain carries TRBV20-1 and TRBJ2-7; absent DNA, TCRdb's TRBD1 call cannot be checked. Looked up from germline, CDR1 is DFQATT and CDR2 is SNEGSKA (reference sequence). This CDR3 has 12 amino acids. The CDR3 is CSGKGTAYEQYF.

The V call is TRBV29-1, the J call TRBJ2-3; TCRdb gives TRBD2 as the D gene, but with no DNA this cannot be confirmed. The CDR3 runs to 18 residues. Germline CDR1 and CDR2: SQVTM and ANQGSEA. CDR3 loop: CSVVGLAGGLPLDDTQYF.

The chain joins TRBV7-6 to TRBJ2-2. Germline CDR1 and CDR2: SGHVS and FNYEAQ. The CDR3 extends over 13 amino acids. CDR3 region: CASGALKTGELFF.

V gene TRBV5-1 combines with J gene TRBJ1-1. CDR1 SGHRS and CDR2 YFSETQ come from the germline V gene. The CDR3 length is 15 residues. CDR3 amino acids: CASSGGLIGDTEAFF.

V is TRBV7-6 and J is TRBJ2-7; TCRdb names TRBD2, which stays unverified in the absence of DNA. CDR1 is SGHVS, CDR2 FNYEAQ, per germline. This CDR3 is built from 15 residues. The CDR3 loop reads CASGGGTSGTYEQYF.

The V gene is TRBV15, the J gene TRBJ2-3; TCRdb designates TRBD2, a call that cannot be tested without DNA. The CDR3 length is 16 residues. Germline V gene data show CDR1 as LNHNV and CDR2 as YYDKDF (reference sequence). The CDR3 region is CATSRDGERFTDTQYF. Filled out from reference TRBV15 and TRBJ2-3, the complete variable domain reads DAMVIQNPRYQVTQFGKPVTLSCSQTLNHNVMYWYQQKSSQAPKLLFHYYDKDFNNEADTPDNFQSRRPNTSFCFLDIRSPGLGDTAMYLCATSRDGERFTDTQYFGPGTRLTVL.